The next 9 T cell receptor beta chains were all read from a single sample in a study of T cells expressing NK-cell markers. TCRdb reanalyzed the 5' RACE reads, giving one entry per CDR3 protein sequence and no DNA. This sample's table has about 550,000 distinct CDR3 sequences. The sequenced sample was blood T cells: a sorted CD56 or NKG2C T cell subset, CD4+ or CD8+ T cells, or bulk PBMC T cells (not recorded which). The source is a man aged 18-30 years in good health.

This chain joins TRBV3-1 and TRBJ2-3; TCRdb indicates TRBD2, and absent DNA this call remains unverified. This CDR3 spans 17 amino acids. From germline, CDR1 is LGHDT and CDR2 YNNKEL (reference sequence). The chain's CDR3 is CASSQDPLAGILDTQYF.

J is TRBJ1-2 and V is TRBV29-1; TCRdb's D call of TRBD1 is untestable without DNA. Germline V gives CDR1 SQVTM, CDR2 ANQGSEA. This CDR3 is built from 13 residues. This CDR3 is CSVEEDSGYGYTF.

The chain joins TRBV3-1 to TRBJ2-2; TCRdb lists TRBD1, though no DNA is available to test this call. The germline CDR1 and CDR2 sequences are LGHDT and YNNKEL (reference sequence). CDR3 length: 17 amino acids. CDR3 in amino acids: CASSQEEGTGMSGELFF. The whole variable domain, filled in from reference TRBV3-1 and TRBJ2-2, reads DTAVSQTPKYLVTQMGNDKSIKCEQNLGHDTMYWYKQDSKKFLKIMFSYNNKELIINETVPNRFSPKSPDKAHLNLHINSLELGDSAVYFCASSQEEGTGMSGELFFGEGSRLTVL.

The chain links TRBV10-3 to TRBJ2-1; the TCRdb call, TRBD1, lacks DNA for checking. The V gene's germline CDR1 is ENHRY and CDR2 SYGVKD. The CDR3 sequence is 13 residues long. The CDR3 sequence: CATQGGSYNEQFF.

The chain combines TRBV5-5 with TRBJ2-2. CDR1 is SGHKS, CDR2 YYEKEE, per germline (reference sequence). This CDR3 contains 15 residues. The CDR3: CASSTGSGWTGELFF.

V gene TRBV11-3 combines with J gene TRBJ2-1. CDR1 is SGHNT, CDR2 YENEEA, per germline. The CDR3 consists of 16 residues. The CDR3 spells CASSLRFGSSYNEQFF.

The genes are TRBV13 and TRBJ2-1; TCRdb's D call, TRBD1, is unchecked because there is no DNA. This CDR3 has 13 residues. Germline CDR1 and CDR2: PRHDT and FYEKMQ (reference sequence). CDR3 sequence reads: CASSPPNEDEQFF.

This sequence joins TRBV10-3 and TRBJ1-2; TCRdb selects TRBD1, and the lack of DNA leaves this call unchecked. In germline, CDR1 is ENHRY, CDR2 SYGVKD. The CDR3 totals 13 residues. The CDR3 loop reads CAISGKRGDGYTF.

The chain uses TRBV20-1 and TRBJ2-3; the D call of TRBD1 rests on TCRdb alone, since no DNA is present to check it. Germline V gives CDR1 DFQATT, CDR2 SNEGSKA (reference sequence). The CDR3 has 13 residues. CDR3 amino acids: CSASREGTDTQYF.